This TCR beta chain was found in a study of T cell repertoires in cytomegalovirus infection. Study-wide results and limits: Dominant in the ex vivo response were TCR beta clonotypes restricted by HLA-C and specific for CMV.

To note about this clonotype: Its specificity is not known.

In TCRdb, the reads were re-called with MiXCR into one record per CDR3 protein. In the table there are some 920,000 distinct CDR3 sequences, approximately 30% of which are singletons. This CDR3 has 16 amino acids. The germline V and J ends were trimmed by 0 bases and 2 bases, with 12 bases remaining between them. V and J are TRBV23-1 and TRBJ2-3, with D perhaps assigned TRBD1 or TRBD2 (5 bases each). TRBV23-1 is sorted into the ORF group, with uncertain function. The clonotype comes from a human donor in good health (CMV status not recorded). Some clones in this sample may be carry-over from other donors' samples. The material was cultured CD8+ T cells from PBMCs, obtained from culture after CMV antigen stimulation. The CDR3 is CASSQSGWGFTDTQYF. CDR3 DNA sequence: TGCGCCAGCAGTCAATCAGGGTGGGGGTTCACAGATACGCAGTATTTT.